This TCR beta chain was sequenced in a study of post-analysis software for immune sequencing data. About the research overall: Recorded subtypes: relapsing-remitting, secondary progressive, progressive-relapsing; some patients unannotated.

TCR beta cDNA libraries had unique molecular identifiers. TCRdb itself ran the PCR reads through MiXCR, one entry per CDR3 protein. The sample records approximately 630,000 distinct CDR3 sequences, 59% being singletons. The sequence was collected from a girl aged 2 to 9 with multiple sclerosis. The source material was blood.

The CDR3 spells CASSLKDSYGYTF. The CDR3 DNA reads as TGTGCCAGCAGCCTAAAGGACAGCTATGGCTACACCTTC. The rearrangement joins TRBV6-5 to TRBJ1-2; TRBD1 might be the D (6 bases). Trimming shortened V by 6 bases and J by 4 bases, and 12 bases separated the two germline ends. The CDR3 sequence is 13 residues long. CDR1 and CDR2 (germline): MNHEY, SVGAGI.